This TCR beta chain was sequenced in a study of shared clonotypes between healthy human individuals. Germline values: CDR1 GTSNPN, CDR2 SVGIG (reference sequence). The V end lost 5 bases, the J end lost 3 bases, and 11 bases lay between the germline ends. The CDR3 has 12 residues. Data came from immunoSEQ multiplex PCR; TCRdb stores just in-frame clones and leaves some out. The table shows 2 million to 2.5 million clones, with 80% to 95% occurring only once. The receptor comes from a man aged 18 to 29 in good health. Some clones in this sample may be carry-over from other donors' samples. Sequencing was carried out using naive CD4+ T cells from PBMCs. The subset is: CD45RA+ positively selected. V is TRBV30 and J is TRBJ2-7; possibly TRBD1 for D (6 bases). The DNA of the CDR3 is TGTGCCTGGGACCCGACAGGCTACGAGCAGTACTTC. Translation: CAWDPTGYEQYF. Full variable domain (outside the CDR3, taken from reference TRBV30 and TRBJ2-7): SQTIHQWPATLVQPVGSPLSLECTVEGTSNPNLYWYRQAAGRGLQLLFYSVGIGQISSEVPQNLSASRPQDRQFILSSKKLLLSDSGFYLCAWDPTGYEQYFGPGTRLTVT.